Each of the 18 T cell receptor beta chains below was sequenced from the same sample in a study of CD8+CD57+ T cells in acquired aplastic anemia. Sequencing was done on patients that had shown CD8+CD57+ cell expansion by flow cytometry. Profiling that covered TCR beta VDJ and CDR3 relied on genomic DNA as its template. TCRdb redid the calling of the reads with MiXCR, one entry per CDR3 protein. The sample shows 150,000 to 200,000 distinct CDR3 sequences, less than 60% of them seen only once. The sequenced sample consisted of sorted CD4+, CD8+, or CD8+CD57+ T cells (not recorded which) from PBMCs. All receptors come from a human donor with aplastic anemia.

The chain uses TRBV7-3 and TRBJ2-7; 9 nucleotides match TRBD1. The CDR3 runs 12 residues. Trimming took 5 bases from V and 5 from J; bases not matched to a gene: 1. Germline V lookup: CDR1 SGHTA, CDR2 FQGTGA. The CDR3 nucleotides read TGTGCCAGCAGCACAGGGGGCGACGAGCAGTACTTC. It yields the protein CASSTGGDEQYF.

The J gene is TRBJ2-5, the V gene TRBV10-3; maybe TRBD1 (8 bases). There are 16 residues in the CDR3. Per germline, CDR1 ENHRY and CDR2 SYGVKD. V lost 6 bases, J lost 4 bases, and 21 bases lay in between. CDR3 region: CAISLGGAGGAETQYF. The CDR3 nucleotides are TGTGCCATCAGCTTGGGAGGGGCAGGGGGCGCAGAGACCCAGTACTTC.

This clonotype appeared many times. This sequence joins TRBV6-1 and TRBJ1-5, with 8 bases identical to TRBD1. Looked up from germline, CDR1 is MNHNS and CDR2 is SASEGT. The V gene end was trimmed by 6 bases and the J gene end by 6 bases; junction bases not matched to a gene: 7. The CDR3 is made up of 14 amino acids. CDR3 DNA: TGTGCCAGCAGACCGACAGGGGTCCGTCAGCCCCAGCATTTT. Translation: CASRPTGVRQPQHF.

This chain connects TRBV10-2 to TRBJ2-3, with D possibly TRBD2 on 6 matching bases. From germline, CDR1 is WSHSY and CDR2 SAAADI. Between the trimmed V and J ends, which lost 0 bases and 2 bases, there was a span of 12 bases. This CDR3 has 16 amino acids. The CDR3 loop reads CASSESDAGTTDTQYF. The CDR3 coding sequence is TGCGCCAGCAGTGAGTCGGATGCGGGAACCACAGATACGCAGTATTTT.

This clonotype was seen just once. This chain joins TRBV20-1 and TRBJ1-1; 8 bases align to TRBD1. Germline V gene lookup returns CDR1 DFQATT and CDR2 SNEGSKA (reference sequence). The V segment lost 4 bases and the J segment 4 bases; nucleotides outside the gene matches: 8. CDR3 size: 14 residues. For the CDR3, the DNA is TGCAGTGCTACGGACAGGGCTTTGGGCACTGAAGCTTTCTTT. This encodes CSATDRALGTEAFF.

This clonotype was detected a few times. This chain links TRBV25-1 with TRBJ1-1; 7 bases fit TRBD1. After removal of 5 bases from V and 0 bases from J, the junction contained 6 bases not matched to a gene. In germline, CDR1 is MGHDK, CDR2 SYGVNS. The CDR3 has 15 amino acids. The CDR3 nucleotides are TGTGCCAGCAGTCCCTCCGACAGGGTGAACACTGAAGCTTTCTTT. Residues: CASSPSDRVNTEAFF.

This clonotype was observed at least ten times. This chain joins TRBV9 and TRBJ2-7; 11 bases are shared with TRBD2. The CDR3 is 14 residues long. Germline V gene lookup returns CDR1 SGDLS and CDR2 YYNGEE. The junction had 1 base not matched to a gene; V was cut back by 3 bases and J by 2 bases. The CDR3 protein is CASSGGLAAYEQYF. The CDR3 coding sequence is TGTGCCAGCAGCGGGGGACTAGCGGCCTACGAGCAGTACTTC. The complete variable domain, with remaining parts taken from reference TRBV9 and TRBJ2-7, reads DSGVTQTPKHLITATGQRVTLRCSPRSGDLSVYWYQQSLDQGLQFLIQYYNGEERAKGNILERFSAQQFPDLHSELNLSSLELGDSALYFCASSGGLAAYEQYFGPGTRLTVT.

This clonotype was counted ten times or more. Mismatch with germline at one junction end may stem from a read error. The CDR3 here is CASGPRNYGYTF. The DNA of the CDR3 is TGCGCCAGCGGGCCAAGAAACTATGGCTACACCTTC. The chain couples TRBV12-3 or TRBV12-4 to TRBJ1-2; no firm D call. The CDR3 is 12 amino acids.

V gene TRBV19 combines with J gene TRBJ2-5; possibly TRBD1 for D (6 bases). Germline CDR1 LNHDA, CDR2 SQIVND (reference sequence). V was pared by 7 bases and J by 9 bases, with 12 bases between. This CDR3 comprises 11 residues. CDR3 amino acids: CASMKQGSQYF. CDR3 DNA sequence: TGTGCCAGTATGAAACAGGGTTCCCAGTACTTC.

J is TRBJ1-5 and V is TRBV7-2, with a possible D match to TRBD1 (6 bases). Germline V gives CDR1 SGHTA, CDR2 FQGNSA. Trimming left V 3 bases short and J 1 base short, with 10 bases between. The CDR3 sequence is 15 residues long. CDR3: CASSFYRVSNQPQHF. The CDR3 bases are TGTGCCAGCAGCTTTTACAGGGTGAGCAATCAGCCCCAGCATTTT.

This clonotype was observed a handful of times. The chain has TRBV7-8 and TRBJ2-7; possible D gene TRBD2, 6 bases. From germline, CDR1 is SGHVS and CDR2 FQNEAQ. Trimming removed 5 bases from V and 6 bases from J, with 11 bases in between. This CDR3 region has 12 residues. CDR3 in amino acids: CASSALGGEQYF. CDR3 coding DNA: TGTGCCAGCAGCGCTCTGGGGGGCGAGCAGTACTTC.

The V call is TRBV9, the J call TRBJ2-2; TRBD1 aligns across 11 bases. Germline values: CDR1 SGDLS, CDR2 YYNGEE. The V gene end was trimmed by 5 bases and the J gene end by 4 bases; junction bases not matched to a gene: 4. This CDR3 spans 15 amino acids. CDR3 residues: CASREDRGLTGELFF. The CDR3 coding sequence is TGTGCCAGCAGGGAGGACAGGGGGCTCACCGGGGAGCTGTTTTTT.

With respect to this clonotype: Since no conserved phenylalanine or tryptophan closes the CDR3, a read error is the likely cause. This chain uses TRBV24-1 with TRBJ2-1; no definite D call. The CDR3 is 12 residues long. The V end was cut by 11 bases, the J end by 6 bases, with 13 bases between. CDR1 KGHDR and CDR2 SFDVKD come from the germline V gene. Here the CDR3 reads CASSQDVNEQFL. CDR3 bases: TGTGCCAGCAGCCAGGACGTCAATGAGCAGTTCTTA.

This clonotype was seen repeatedly, ten times or more. This chain joins TRBV19 and TRBJ1-6; 9 bases are shared with TRBD1. Per the germline V gene, CDR1 is LNHDA and CDR2 is SQIVND (reference sequence). The CDR3 has 16 residues. Losses at the gene ends were 5 bases for V and 7 bases for J; bases not matched to a gene: 9. CDR3 coding DNA: TGTGCCAGTAGTGAGTTGATAGGACAGGGGAATTCACCCCTCCACTTT. It specifies CASSELIGQGNSPLHF.

Comment on this clonotype: An end of the junction differs from the germline gene, which may be a read error. The chain joins TRBV11-2 to TRBJ2-1; perhaps TRBD2 as D (5 bases). Germline V lookup: CDR1 SGHAT, CDR2 FQNNGV. The CDR3 spans 14 residues. CDR3 in DNA: TGTGCCAGCAGCTTAGATCTTGACTACCATGAGCAGTTCTTC. Residues: CASSLDLDYHEQFF.

In the case of this clonotype: It may be a read error: a sequence one base away is much more abundant. V gene TRBV5-6 combines with J gene TRBJ2-1; TRBD2 matches at 9 bases. The CDR3 contains 17 residues. Germline V gene lookup returns CDR1 SGHDT and CDR2 YYEEEE. CDR3 residues: CASTYSLGLAGSNEHFF. The CDR3, as DNA: TGTGCCAGCACCTACTCCCTCGGGCTAGCGGGAAGCAATGAGCATTTCTTC.

The chain uses TRBV7-2 and TRBJ2-5; D not resolved. V lost 5 bases to trimming and J lost 5 bases, with 12 bases between them. The length of the CDR3 is 13 residues. Germline lookup yields CDR1 SGHTA and CDR2 FQGNSA. Here the CDR3 reads CASSQSSLETQYF. Written as DNA, the CDR3 is TGTGCCAGCAGCCAATCTTCTTTGGAGACCCAGTACTTC.

This chain links TRBV20-1 with TRBJ2-2, with TRBD2 matching 8 bases. This CDR3 contains 14 residues. V was clipped by 1 base and J by 4 bases; unmatched bases: 2. Germline V gene data show CDR1 as DFQATT and CDR2 as SNEGSKA (reference sequence). DNA for the CDR3: TGCAGTGCTAGAGGGGCGGGAGGCACCGGGGAGCTGTTTTTT. It codes for CSARGAGGTGELFF.